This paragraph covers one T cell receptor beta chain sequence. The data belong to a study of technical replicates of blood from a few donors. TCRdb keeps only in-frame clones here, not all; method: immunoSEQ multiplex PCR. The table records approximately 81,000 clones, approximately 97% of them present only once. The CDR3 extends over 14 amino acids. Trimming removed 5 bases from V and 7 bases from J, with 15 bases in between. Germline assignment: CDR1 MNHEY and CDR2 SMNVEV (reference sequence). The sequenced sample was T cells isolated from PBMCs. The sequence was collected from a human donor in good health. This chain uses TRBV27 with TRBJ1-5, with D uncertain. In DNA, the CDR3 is TGTGCCAGCAGTCCAGCACGGAGAGGACAGCCCCAGCATTTT. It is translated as CASSPARRGQPQHF.